These T cell receptor beta chains were read from a single sample in a study of patients and donors after allogeneic stem cell transplantation. TCRdb re-analysed the RT-PCR reads in MiXCR, keeping a single row per CDR3 protein. Of about 230,000 distinct CDR3 sequences in the sample, 13% to 15% were seen once. Sequenced material: blood, either unsorted or a sorted T cell fraction (not recorded which). The receptors were sampled from a human donor who was either an allogeneic HSCT recipient or a stem cell or donor lymphocyte infusion donor (not recorded which). It is not recorded whose cells these are; they may come from a transplant donor. Both conserved end residues are part of each CDR3. The D gene is left open where the match is weak. Expanded clones are given a class, and other clones once, few, many or no size at all.

J gene: TRBJ1-2
clone size: few
V gene: TRBV7-3
D gene: .
CDR3 protein: CASSPDGSTINYGYTF
CDR3 DNA: TGTGCCAGCAGCCCCGACGGGTCAACTATAAACTATGGCTACACCTTC

J gene: TRBJ1-2
clone size: .
V gene: TRBV7-2
D gene: .
CDR3 protein: CASSYTGRGYTF
CDR3 DNA: TGTGCCAGCAGCTACACAGGGAGGGGCTACACCTTC

J gene: TRBJ1-1
clone size: .
V gene: TRBV3-1
D gene: .
CDR3 protein: CASSTTGWNTEAFF
CDR3 DNA: TGTGCCAGCAGCACCACAGGGTGGAACACTGAAGCTTTCTTT

J gene: TRBJ2-7
clone size: few
V gene: TRBV9
D gene: .
CDR3 protein: CASSVGAGGSYEQYF
CDR3 DNA: TGTGCCAGCAGCGTAGGGGCAGGGGGGTCCTACGAGCAGTACTTC

J gene: TRBJ2-4
clone size: many
V gene: TRBV6-1
D gene: TRBD2
CDR3 protein: CASTPSGGTKNIQYF
CDR3 DNA: TGTGCCAGCACCCCTAGCGGGGGGACTAAAAACATTCAGTACTTC

J gene: TRBJ1-1
clone size: few
V gene: TRBV24-1
D gene: .
CDR3 protein: CATSDTQNTEAFF
CDR3 DNA: TGTGCCACCAGTGACACTCAGAACACTGAAGCTTTCTTT

J gene: TRBJ2-3
clone size: .
V gene: TRBV18
D gene: TRBD2
CDR3 protein: CASSPRLAGNTDTQYF
CDR3 DNA: TGTGCCAGCTCACCAAGACTAGCTGGAAACACAGATACGCAGTATTTT

J gene: TRBJ2-3
clone size: .
V gene: TRBV5-1
D gene: TRBD1
CDR3 protein: CASSSGQGGLGTDTQYF
CDR3 DNA: TGCGCCAGCAGCTCCGGACAGGGGGGTCTGGGGACAGATACGCAGTATTTT

J gene: TRBJ2-1
clone size: .
V gene: TRBV11-2
D gene: TRBD2
CDR3 protein: CASSLSHAGDEEFF
CDR3 DNA: TGTGCCAGCAGCCTGAGTCATGCGGGGGATGAGGAGTTCTTC

J gene: TRBJ2-2
clone size: many
V gene: TRBV24-1
D gene: .
CDR3 protein: CATSGPRNTGELFF
CDR3 DNA: TGTGCCACCAGCGGACCACGAAACACCGGGGAGCTGTTTTTT

J gene: TRBJ2-3
clone size: few
V gene: TRBV7-2
D gene: TRBD2
CDR3 protein: CASSWPGGSTQYF
CDR3 DNA: TGTGCCAGCAGCTGGCCGGGGGGTTCAACGCAGTATTTT

J gene: TRBJ1-5
clone size: few
V gene: TRBV15
D gene: .
CDR3 protein: CATSTQRSSNQPQHF
CDR3 DNA: TGTGCCACCAGTACCCAGAGGTCGAGCAATCAGCCCCAGCATTTT

J gene: TRBJ1-1
clone size: .
V gene: TRBV3-1
D gene: .
CDR3 protein: CASSQLPQDTEAFF
CDR3 DNA: TGTGCCAGCAGCCAACTCCCCCAGGACACTGAAGCTTTCTTT

J gene: TRBJ1-5
clone size: few
V gene: TRBV24-1
D gene: .
CDR3 protein: CATSGRQNYQPQHF
CDR3 DNA: TGTGCCACCAGTGGAAGACAGAATTATCAGCCCCAGCATTTT

J gene: TRBJ2-1
clone size: few
V gene: TRBV4-3
D gene: .
CDR3 protein: CASSQEWGAWGNEQFF
CDR3 DNA: TGCGCCAGCAGCCAAGAGTGGGGGGCCTGGGGGAATGAGCAGTTCTTC

J gene: TRBJ2-1
clone size: .
V gene: TRBV5-1
D gene: .
CDR3 protein: CASSSTSDSPNFRF
CDR3 DNA: TGCGCCAGCAGCTCGACTAGTGACTCCCCGAACTTTCGCTTC

J gene: TRBJ2-3
clone size: few
V gene: TRBV6-5
D gene: .
CDR3 protein: CASSLLGASTDTQYF
CDR3 DNA: TGTGCCAGCAGCTTACTGGGGGCAAGCACAGATACGCAGTATTTT

J gene: TRBJ1-2
clone size: few
V gene: TRBV2
D gene: .
CDR3 protein: CASSMAGDYGYTF
CDR3 DNA: TGTGCCAGCAGTATGGCGGGAGACTATGGCTACACCTTC

J gene: TRBJ1-5
clone size: .
V gene: TRBV19
D gene: .
CDR3 protein: CASTPTVTGNQGQPQHF
CDR3 DNA: TGTGCCAGTACCCCCACCGTGACGGGAAACCAGGGTCAGCCCCAGCATTTT

J gene: TRBJ2-7
clone size: many
V gene: TRBV7-2
D gene: .
CDR3 protein: CASSAATGPYEQYF
CDR3 DNA: TGTGCCAGCAGCGCCGCTACAGGGCCCTACGAGCAGTACTTC

J gene: TRBJ2-3
clone size: .
V gene: TRBV2
D gene: .
CDR3 protein: CASLRSDTQYF
CDR3 DNA: TGTGCCAGCTTACGATCAGATACGCAGTATTTT

J gene: TRBJ2-1
clone size: few
V gene: TRBV30
D gene: TRBD2
CDR3 protein: CAWRTALAGVFYNEQFF
CDR3 DNA: TGTGCCTGGAGGACAGCACTAGCGGGAGTCTTTTACAATGAGCAGTTCTTC